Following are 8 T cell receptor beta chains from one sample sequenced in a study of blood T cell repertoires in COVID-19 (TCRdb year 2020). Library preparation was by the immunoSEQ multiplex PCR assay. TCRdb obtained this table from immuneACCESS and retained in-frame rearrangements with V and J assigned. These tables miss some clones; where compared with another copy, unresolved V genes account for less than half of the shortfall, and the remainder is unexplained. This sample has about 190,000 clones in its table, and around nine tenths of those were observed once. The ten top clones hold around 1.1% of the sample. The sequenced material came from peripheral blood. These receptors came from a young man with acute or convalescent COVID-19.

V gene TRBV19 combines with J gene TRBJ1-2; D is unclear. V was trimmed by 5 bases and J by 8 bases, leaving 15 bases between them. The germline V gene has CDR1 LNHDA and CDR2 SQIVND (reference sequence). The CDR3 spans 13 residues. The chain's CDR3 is CASSRPSAGGYTF. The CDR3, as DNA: TGTGCCAGTAGTCGACCGTCCGCGGGAGGCTACACCTTC.

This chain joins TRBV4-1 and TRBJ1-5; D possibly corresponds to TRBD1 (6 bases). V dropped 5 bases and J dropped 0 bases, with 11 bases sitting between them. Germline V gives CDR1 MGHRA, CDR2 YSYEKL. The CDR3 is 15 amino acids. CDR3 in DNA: TGCGCCAGCAGCTGGACAGAATATAGCAATCAGCCCCAGCATTTT. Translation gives CASSWTEYSNQPQHF.

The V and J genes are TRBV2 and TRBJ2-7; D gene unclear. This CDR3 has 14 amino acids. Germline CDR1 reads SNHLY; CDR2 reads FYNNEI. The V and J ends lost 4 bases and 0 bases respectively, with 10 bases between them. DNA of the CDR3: TGTGCCAGCAGTGGCGTTCCTAGCTCCTACGAGCAGTACTTC. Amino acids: CASSGVPSSYEQYF.

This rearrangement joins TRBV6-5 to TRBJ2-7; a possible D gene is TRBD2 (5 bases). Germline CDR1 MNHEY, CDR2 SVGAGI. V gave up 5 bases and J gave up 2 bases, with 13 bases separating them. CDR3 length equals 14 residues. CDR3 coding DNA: TGTGCCAGCAGTACTAGGACGGGGACCTACGAGCAGTACTTC. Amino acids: CASSTRTGTYEQYF.

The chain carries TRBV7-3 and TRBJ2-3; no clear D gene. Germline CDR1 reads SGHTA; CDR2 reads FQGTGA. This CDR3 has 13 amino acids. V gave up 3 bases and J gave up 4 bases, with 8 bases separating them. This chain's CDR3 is CASSFGLADTQYF. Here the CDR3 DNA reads TGTGCCAGCAGCTTTGGTCTAGCAGATACGCAGTATTTT.

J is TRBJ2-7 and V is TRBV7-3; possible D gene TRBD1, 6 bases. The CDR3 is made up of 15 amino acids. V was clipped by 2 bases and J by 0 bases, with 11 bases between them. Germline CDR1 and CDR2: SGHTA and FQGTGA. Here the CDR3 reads CASSLGQFSSYEQYF. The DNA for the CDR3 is TGTGCCAGCAGCTTAGGACAGTTTAGCTCCTACGAGCAGTACTTC.

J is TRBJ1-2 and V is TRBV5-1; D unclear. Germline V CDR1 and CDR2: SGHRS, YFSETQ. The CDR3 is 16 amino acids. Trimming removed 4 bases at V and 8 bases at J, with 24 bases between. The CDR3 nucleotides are TGCGCCAGCAGCCAAACGACTCCGCCACTTTCGGGAGGCTACACCTTC. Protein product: CASSQTTPPLSGGYTF.

The CDR3 bases are TGTGCCAGCAGTCCCCCCTTTGGATGGACAGGGGGCGGCTACACCTTC. Translated, it gives CASSPPFGWTGGGYTF. The chain links TRBV28 to TRBJ1-2; 11 nucleotides agree with TRBD1. Per germline, CDR1 MDHEN and CDR2 SYDVKM. J gave up 8 bases and V 5 bases, and 13 bases lay outside the gene matches. The CDR3 consists of 16 residues.